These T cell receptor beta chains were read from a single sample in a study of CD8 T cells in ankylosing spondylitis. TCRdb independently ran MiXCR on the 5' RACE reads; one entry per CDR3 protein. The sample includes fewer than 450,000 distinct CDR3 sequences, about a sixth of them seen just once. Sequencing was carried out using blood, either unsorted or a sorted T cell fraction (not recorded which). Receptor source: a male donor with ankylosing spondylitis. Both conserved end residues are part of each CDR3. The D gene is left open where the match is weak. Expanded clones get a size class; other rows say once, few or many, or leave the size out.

CDR3: CASSFYGQGREAFF; DNA: TGCGCCAGCAGTTTCTATGGACAGGGCCGAGAAGCTTTCTTT; D: TRBD1; J: TRBJ1-1; size: once; V: TRBV5-1
CDR3: CSSQVDSYNEQFF; DNA: TGCAGCTCCCAGGTGGATTCCTACAATGAGCAGTTCTTC; D: NA; J: TRBJ2-1; size: few; V: TRBV29-1
CDR3: CAISESTSGNNEQFF; DNA: TGTGCCATCAGTGAGAGTACTAGCGGAAACAATGAGCAGTTCTTC; D: TRBD2; J: TRBJ2-1; size: NA; V: TRBV10-3
CDR3: CSVVVAETQYF; DNA: TGCAGCGTTGTTGTGGCTGAGACCCAGTACTTC; D: NA; J: TRBJ2-5; size: many; V: TRBV29-1
CDR3: CASSPTTGTGVVEQYF; DNA: TGTGCCAGCAGTCCCACAACCGGGACAGGGGTGGTCGAGCAGTACTTC; D: TRBD1; J: TRBJ2-7; size: NA; V: TRBV6-2/TRBV6-3
CDR3: CASTPGTGLSRKHF; DNA: TGTGCCAGCACCCCCGGGACAGGGCTCTCACGGAAGCATTTT; D: TRBD1; J: TRBJ1-5; size: NA; V: TRBV2
CDR3: CASSKGDSCIDTQYF; DNA: TGTGCCAGCAGCAAAGGGGATAGCTGTATAGATACGCAGTATTTT; D: NA; J: TRBJ2-3; size: NA; V: TRBV21-1
CDR3: CSARDAGLNYGYTF; DNA: TGCAGTGCTAGAGATGCGGGGCTTAACTATGGCTACACCTTC; D: NA; J: TRBJ1-2; size: few; V: TRBV20-1
CDR3: CASSLTVGQPQHF; DNA: TGTGCCAGCAGCTTGACAGTCGGACAGCCCCAGCATTTT; D: NA; J: TRBJ1-5; size: NA; V: TRBV7-9
CDR3: CASSRRVTTDTQYF; DNA: TGTGCCAGCAGTAGGCGGGTCACCACAGATACGCAGTATTTT; D: NA; J: TRBJ2-3; size: few; V: TRBV6-1
CDR3: CSVGSGGQETQYF; DNA: TGCAGCGTTGGGTCTGGGGGGCAAGAGACCCAGTACTTC; D: NA; J: TRBJ2-5; size: NA; V: TRBV29-1
CDR3: CSARDHTSGAYNEQFF; DNA: TGCAGTGCTAGAGATCATACTAGCGGAGCCTACAATGAGCAGTTCTTC; D: TRBD2; J: TRBJ2-1; size: many; V: TRBV20-1
CDR3: CASSSGPADEQFF; DNA: TGCGCCAGCAGTTCGGGACCTGCGGATGAGCAGTTCTTC; D: NA; J: TRBJ2-1; size: few; V: TRBV5-1
CDR3: CASSQKAGFTDTQYF; DNA: TGCGCCAGCAGCCAGAAAGCGGGATTCACAGATACGCAGTATTTT; D: TRBD2; J: TRBJ2-3; size: NA; V: TRBV4-3
CDR3: CAWGPGSGWTGELFF; DNA: TGTGCCTGGGGCCCCGGGAGCGGATGGACCGGGGAGCTGTTTTTT; D: NA; J: TRBJ2-2; size: NA; V: TRBV30
CDR3: CSGTLGTDTQYF; DNA: TGCAGCGGCACCCTAGGGACAGATACGCAGTATTTT; D: NA; J: TRBJ2-3; size: many; V: TRBV29-1
CDR3: CASRDRGLRDYEQYF; DNA: TGTGCCAGCAGAGACAGGGGGCTTCGGGACTACGAGCAGTACTTC; D: TRBD1; J: TRBJ2-7; size: NA; V: TRBV2
CDR3: CASSLVQVADTQYF; DNA: TGCGCCAGCAGCTTGGTTCAGGTGGCAGATACGCAGTATTTT; D: NA; J: TRBJ2-3; size: many; V: TRBV5-1
CDR3: CSVSLGDRDYNEQFF; DNA: TGCAGCGTTTCCCTTGGGGACAGGGATTACAATGAGCAGTTCTTC; D: TRBD1; J: TRBJ2-1; size: NA; V: TRBV29-1
CDR3: CCARERTSGRAFQLPEQFF; DNA: TGCTGTGCTAGGGAGCGGACTAGCGGGAGGGCCTTCCAATTACCTGAGCAGTTCTTC; D: TRBD2; J: TRBJ2-1; size: few; V: TRBV20-1
CDR3: CATSDPTGLAGKYNEQFF; DNA: TGTGCCACCAGTGACCCTACGGGACTAGCGGGGAAATACAATGAGCAGTTCTTC; D: TRBD2; J: TRBJ2-1; size: NA; V: TRBV24-1
CDR3: CASSLVSGTSTGELFF; DNA: TGTGCCAGCAGCTTAGTCTCAGGGACGAGCACCGGGGAGCTGTTTTTT; D: NA; J: TRBJ2-2; size: NA; V: TRBV7-2
CDR3: CASSTGQGVDGEQFF; DNA: TGTGCCAGCAGCACAGGACAGGGGGTCGACGGTGAGCAGTTCTTC; D: TRBD1; J: TRBJ2-1; size: few; V: TRBV7-9
CDR3: CASGNRVQSSYEQYF; DNA: TGTGCCAGCGGAAACAGGGTACAAAGCTCCTACGAGCAGTACTTC; D: NA; J: TRBJ2-7; size: few; V: TRBV6-1
CDR3: CASSPAGRKNQPQHF; DNA: TGTGCCAGCTCACCCGCGGGCCGAAAGAATCAGCCCCAGCATTTT; D: NA; J: TRBJ1-5; size: NA; V: TRBV18